Listed below are T cell receptor beta chains from one sample, sequenced in a study of blood T cell repertoires in COVID-19. The assay was immunoSEQ multiplex PCR, and TCRdb's table has in-frame clones only and misses some. The sample lists tens of thousands of clones, around 75% occurring once. The sequencing sample was made of peripheral blood. The receptor source for this set is a woman aged 80 or older with acute or convalescent COVID-19. CDR3s include the opening cysteine and the closing phenylalanine or tryptophan. A D gene is named only where the DNA matches it firmly. Part of the rows lack a size; the others show once, few, many or a class for expanded clones.

CDR3,DNA,J,size,V,D
CASRRGQGYEQYF,TGTGCCAGCCGGCGGGGACAGGGGTACGAGCAGTACTTC,TRBJ2-7,NA,TRBV6-5,TRBD1
CASSYEGGEKLFF,TGTGCCAGCAGTTACGAAGGGGGAGAAAAACTGTTTTTT,TRBJ1-4,NA,TRBV6-5,NA
CSARVGLEAFF,TGCAGTGCTAGAGTGGGACTCGAAGCTTTCTTT,TRBJ1-1,NA,TRBV20-1,NA
CASSNLGERAFF,TGTGCCAGCAGTAACCTCGGAGAGAGGGCTTTCTTT,TRBJ1-1,NA,TRBV12-3/TRBV12-4,NA
CSASLPQGAYEQYF,TGCAGTGCTAGTCTCCCACAGGGGGCCTACGAGCAGTACTTC,TRBJ2-7,once,TRBV20-1,TRBD1
CAIRGVWDEKLFF,TGTGCCATCAGAGGGGTGTGGGATGAAAAACTGTTTTTT,TRBJ1-4,NA,TRBV10-3,NA
CASSEWSGTGLSNQPQHF,TGTGCCAGCAGTGAATGGTCAGGAACAGGTTTGAGCAATCAGCCCCAGCATTTT,TRBJ1-5,NA,TRBV6-1,NA
CASSEADRVYGYTF,TGCGCCAGCAGTGAGGCGGACAGGGTTTATGGCTACACCTTC,TRBJ1-2,NA,TRBV10-2,TRBD1
CASTPGGWSPEAFF,TGTGCCAGCACCCCCGGGGGATGGTCCCCTGAAGCTTTCTTT,TRBJ1-1,NA,TRBV5-4,NA
CASSLETGGNTGELFF,TGCGCCAGCAGCTTGGAGACAGGGGGGAACACCGGGGAGCTGTTTTTT,TRBJ2-2,NA,TRBV5-1,TRBD1
CATSNRGIHEQYF,TGTGCCACCAGCAATAGAGGGATCCACGAGCAGTACTTC,TRBJ2-7,once,TRBV15,NA
CASSITGQMNTEAFF,TGTGCCAGTAGTATAACAGGACAAATGAACACTGAAGCTTTCTTT,TRBJ1-1,once,TRBV19,NA
CASSPLDRPYGYTF,TGTGCCAGCTCACCACTGGACAGACCGTATGGCTACACCTTC,TRBJ1-2,NA,TRBV18,NA
CASSVTQTNYGYTF,TGTGCCAGCAGCGTAACACAGACTAACTATGGCTACACCTTC,TRBJ1-2,once,TRBV11-2,NA
CASSPSPTSTDTQYF,TGTGCCAGCAGCCCAAGCCCTACTAGCACAGATACGCAGTATTTT,TRBJ2-3,once,TRBV7-2,NA
CASSQSGTGAYEQYF,TGCGCCAGCAGCCAAAGCGGGACAGGGGCCTACGAGCAGTACTTC,TRBJ2-7,NA,TRBV4-1,TRBD1
CASSLSRASGGANEQFF,TGTGCCAGCAGCCTCTCCCGGGCTAGCGGGGGAGCAAATGAGCAGTTCTTC,TRBJ2-1,NA,TRBV7-3,TRBD2
CASSLADGLEAFF,TGTGCCAGCAGCTTGGCCGACGGACTGGAAGCTTTCTTT,TRBJ1-1,few,TRBV5-5,NA
CASKIRLAGINEQFF,TGTGCCAGCAAAATCCGACTAGCGGGGATAAATGAGCAGTTCTTC,TRBJ2-1,NA,TRBV27,TRBD2
CASSRGLGTEAFF,TGTGCCAGTAGTAGAGGCCTTGGCACTGAAGCTTTCTTT,TRBJ1-1,NA,TRBV19,NA
CASSLAGGQDNSPLHF,TGCGCCAGCAGCTTGGCCGGTGGTCAGGATAATTCACCCCTCCACTTT,TRBJ1-6,NA,TRBV5-1,NA
CASSVGLAGGSTDTQYF,TGTGCCAGCAGCGTCGGACTAGCGGGAGGGAGCACAGATACGCAGTATTTT,TRBJ2-3,NA,TRBV7-3,TRBD2
CASSLAAYRGTEAFF,TGTGCCAGCAGCTTAGCGGCGTATCGGGGCACTGAAGCTTTCTTT,TRBJ1-1,NA,TRBV7-2,NA
CASSLRDRDTDTQYF,TGTGCCAGTAGTCTCCGGGACAGGGACACAGATACGCAGTATTTT,TRBJ2-3,many,TRBV19,TRBD1
CASSYVGEQYF,TGTGCCAGCAGTTACGTCGGGGAGCAGTACTTC,TRBJ2-7,NA,TRBV6-5,NA
CAINTSGGAYEQYF,TGTGCCATCAATACTAGCGGGGGGGCGTACGAGCAGTACTTC,TRBJ2-7,once,TRBV10-3,TRBD2
CASSSGTYNTGELFF,TGTGCCAGCAGTTCCGGGACATATAACACCGGGGAGCTGTTTTTT,TRBJ2-2,NA,TRBV27,NA
CASSDTGDGYTF,TGTGCCAGCAGTGACACAGGGGATGGCTACACCTTC,TRBJ1-2,NA,TRBV7-3,TRBD1
CASSFQMYTEAFF,TGTGCCAGCAGCTTCCAAATGTACACTGAAGCTTTCTTT,TRBJ1-1,NA,TRBV7-2,NA
CASSHPSGSIDTQYF,TGTGCCAGCAGTCACCCTAGCGGGAGTATAGATACGCAGTATTTT,TRBJ2-3,NA,TRBV6-2/TRBV6-3,TRBD2
CASSRLAGGLTDTQYF,TGTGCCAGCAGCCGCCTAGCGGGAGGGTTGACAGATACGCAGTATTTT,TRBJ2-3,once,TRBV7-3,TRBD2
CASSPGTGGWGGNTEAFF,TGCGCCAGCAGCCCAGGCACAGGGGGCTGGGGCGGGAACACTGAAGCTTTCTTT,TRBJ1-1,NA,TRBV4-1,TRBD1
CASSLAATGGTEAFF,TGTGCCAGCAGCTTGGCCGCGACAGGGGGCACTGAAGCTTTCTTT,TRBJ1-1,once,TRBV5-6,TRBD1
CASSLIGGYGYTF,TGTGCCAGCAGCTTAATTGGCGGCTATGGCTACACCTTC,TRBJ1-2,NA,TRBV7-3,NA
CASSFTDSRPGELFF,TGTGCCAGCAGCTTCACCGACAGTCGCCCCGGGGAGCTGTTTTTT,TRBJ2-2,NA,TRBV7-9,NA
CASSLGTDNQPQHF,TGTGCCAGCTCACTGGGGACAGATAATCAGCCCCAGCATTTT,TRBJ1-5,NA,TRBV18,TRBD1
CASSLRGWNTEAFF,TGTGCCAGCAGTTTGCGAGGGTGGAACACTGAAGCTTTCTTT,TRBJ1-1,NA,TRBV27,NA
CASSSDRGGYGYTF,TGTGCCAGCAGCTCGGACAGGGGAGGCTATGGCTACACCTTC,TRBJ1-2,NA,TRBV5-6,TRBD1
CASSLGFEAFF,TGTGCCAGCAGCTTGGGCTTTGAAGCTTTCTTT,TRBJ1-1,NA,TRBV3-1/TRBV3-2,NA
CASSQTRPTGNTIYF,TGTGCCAGCAGCCAAACACGTCCCACTGGAAACACCATATATTTT,TRBJ1-3,NA,TRBV3-1/TRBV3-2,NA
CASSVQGYSGNTIYF,TGTGCCAGCAGCGTCCAGGGGTACTCTGGAAACACCATATATTTT,TRBJ1-3,NA,TRBV9,NA